This T cell receptor (beta chain) comes out of a study of T cell responses to AZD1222 COVID-19 vaccine. Sequencing used immunoSEQ multiplex PCR; TCRdb keeps in-frame clones, though not all of them. The profile shows 120,000 or so clones, approximately 85% of them singletons. The sequenced sample was peripheral blood, obtained on day 0 of AZD1222 vaccination. The receptor was derived from an adult in good health.

Here the CDR3 DNA reads TGTGCCAGCAAGGAGAGCAATCAGCCCCAGCATTTT. Residues: CASKESNQPQHF. The chain has TRBV12-3 or TRBV12-4 and TRBJ1-5, with D uncertain. The CDR3 has 12 amino acids. V was shortened by 7 bases and J by 1 base, with 5 bases between the two germline ends.